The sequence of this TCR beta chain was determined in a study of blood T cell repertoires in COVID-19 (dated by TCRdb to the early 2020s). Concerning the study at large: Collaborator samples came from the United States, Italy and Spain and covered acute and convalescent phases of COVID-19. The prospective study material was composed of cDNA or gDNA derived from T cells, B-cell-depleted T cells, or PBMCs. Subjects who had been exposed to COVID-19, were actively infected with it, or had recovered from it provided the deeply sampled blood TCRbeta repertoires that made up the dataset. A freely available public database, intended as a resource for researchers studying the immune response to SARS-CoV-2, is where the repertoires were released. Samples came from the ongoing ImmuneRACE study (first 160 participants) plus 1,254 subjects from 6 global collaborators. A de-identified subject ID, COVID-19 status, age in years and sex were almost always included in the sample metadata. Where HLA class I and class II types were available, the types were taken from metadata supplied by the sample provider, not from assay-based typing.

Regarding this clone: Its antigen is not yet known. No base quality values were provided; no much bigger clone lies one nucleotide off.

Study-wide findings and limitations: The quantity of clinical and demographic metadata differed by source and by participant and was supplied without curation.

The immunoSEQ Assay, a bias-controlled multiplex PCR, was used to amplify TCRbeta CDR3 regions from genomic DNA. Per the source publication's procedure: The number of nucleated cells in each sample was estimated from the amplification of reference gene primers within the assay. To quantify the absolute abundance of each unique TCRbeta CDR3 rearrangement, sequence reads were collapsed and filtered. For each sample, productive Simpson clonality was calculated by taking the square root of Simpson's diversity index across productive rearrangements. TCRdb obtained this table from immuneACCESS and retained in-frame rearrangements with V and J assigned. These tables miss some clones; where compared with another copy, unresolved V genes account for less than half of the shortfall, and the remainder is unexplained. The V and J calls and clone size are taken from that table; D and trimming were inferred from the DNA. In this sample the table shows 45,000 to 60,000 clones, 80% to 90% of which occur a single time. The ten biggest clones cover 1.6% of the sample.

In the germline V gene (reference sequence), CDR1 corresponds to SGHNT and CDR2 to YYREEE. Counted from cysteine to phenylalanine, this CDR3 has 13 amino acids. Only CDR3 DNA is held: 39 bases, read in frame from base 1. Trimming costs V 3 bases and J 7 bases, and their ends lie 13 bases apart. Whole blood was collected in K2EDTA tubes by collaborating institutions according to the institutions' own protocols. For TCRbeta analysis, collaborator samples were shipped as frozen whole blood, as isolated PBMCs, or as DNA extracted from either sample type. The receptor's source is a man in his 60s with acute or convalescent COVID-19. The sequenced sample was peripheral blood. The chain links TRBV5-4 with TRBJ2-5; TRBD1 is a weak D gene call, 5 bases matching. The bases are TGTGCCAGCAGCTCGGACAAGCAGGGGACCCAGTACTTC. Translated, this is CASSSDKQGTQYF.